The rows below give T cell receptor beta chains drawn from one sample of a study of human T cells and chemical hapten exposure. TCRdb passed the RACE reads through MiXCR, listing each CDR3 protein once. The table lists 150,000 to 200,000 distinct CDR3 sequences, around 30% of them singletons. The sequences come from whole blood, collected in connection with sensitization to the hapten diphenylcyclopropenone (DPC). The source is a woman aged 18 to 35 with alopecia areata. Some clones in this sample may be carry-over from other donors' samples. CDR3s include the opening cysteine and the closing phenylalanine or tryptophan. D genes are given only for firm matches. For some rows the clone size is stated as once, few or many, or as a class when expanded; others skip it.

abundance | d_gene | j_gene | v_gene | CDR3aa | CDR3nt
NA | TRBD1 | TRBJ1-1 | TRBV30 | CAWKGTGGAEAFF | TGTGCCTGGAAGGGGACAGGGGGGGCTGAAGCTTTCTTT
many | TRBD1 | TRBJ2-7 | TRBV12-3/TRBV12-4 | CASSLGTGGEQYF | TGTGCCAGCAGTTTAGGGACAGGGGGCGAGCAGTACTTC
few | NA | TRBJ2-3 | TRBV2 | CASREPGTQYF | TGTGCCAGCAGGGAACCGGGTACGCAGTATTTT
NA | TRBD1 | TRBJ2-7 | TRBV10-3 | CAISRDRVYEQYF | TGTGCCATCTCCCGGGACAGGGTCTACGAGCAGTACTTC
NA | NA | TRBJ1-6 | TRBV5-1 | CASSRSGAVGNSPLHF | TGCGCCAGCAGCCGATCCGGGGCGGTGGGTAATTCACCCCTCCACTTT
NA | NA | TRBJ1-5 | TRBV29-1 | CSVRQNNQPQHF | TGCAGCGTACGACAGAACAATCAGCCCCAGCATTTT
few | NA | TRBJ2-3 | TRBV7-6 | CASSLGYGRSGTDTQYF | TGTGCCAGCAGCTTAGGGTACGGGCGCTCAGGCACAGATACGCAGTATTTT
few | NA | TRBJ2-2 | TRBV19 | CASSIGRNAGELFF | TGTGCCAGTAGTATCGGTAGGAACGCCGGGGAGCTGTTTTTT
few | TRBD1 | TRBJ2-1 | TRBV15 | CATGHGQGGNEQFF | TGTGCCACCGGTCACGGACAGGGTGGCAATGAGCAGTTCTTC
few | NA | TRBJ2-7 | TRBV20-1 | CSARGTLPYEQYF | TGCAGTGCTAGAGGGACCTTACCCTACGAGCAGTACTTC
few | TRBD1 | TRBJ1-2 | TRBV29-1 | CSVEGDSLYGYTF | TGCAGCGTTGAGGGGGACAGCCTCTATGGCTACACCTTC
few | TRBD1 | TRBJ2-7 | TRBV5-1 | CASRKPGQGSYEQYF | TGCGCCAGCAGGAAGCCGGGACAGGGCTCCTACGAGCAGTACTTC
NA | TRBD2 | TRBJ2-5 | TRBV29-1 | CSVGTSGNKETQYF | TGCAGCGTTGGTACTAGCGGGAATAAAGAGACCCAGTACTTC
NA | NA | TRBJ2-3 | TRBV27 | CASSLSARWADTQYF | TGTGCCAGCAGTTTATCGGCCCGCTGGGCAGATACGCAGTATTTT
NA | TRBD1 | TRBJ1-1 | TRBV20-1 | CSAPRTGGLGAFF | TGCAGTGCTCCCCGGACAGGGGGACTCGGGGCTTTCTTT
many | TRBD2 | TRBJ2-1 | TRBV14 | CASSQGQGHPSGGYNEQFF | TGTGCCAGCAGCCAAGGACAGGGCCATCCTAGCGGGGGCTACAATGAGCAGTTCTTC
few | NA | TRBJ1-2 | TRBV29-1 | CSVEEVGAGYGYTF | TGCAGCGTTGAAGAGGTCGGAGCGGGCTATGGCTACACCTTC
NA | TRBD1 | TRBJ1-2 | TRBV20-1 | CSANPGQGASNYGYTF | TGCAGTGCTAATCCGGGACAGGGGGCTTCTAACTATGGCTACACCTTC
NA | NA | TRBJ1-1 | TRBV5-1 | CASSLAGARNTEAFF | TGCGCCAGCAGCTTGGCTGGGGCGAGGAACACTGAAGCTTTCTTT
NA | TRBD1 | TRBJ1-5 | TRBV29-1 | CSVAQGASNQPQHF | TGCAGCGTTGCCCAGGGGGCTTCCAATCAGCCCCAGCATTTT
once | NA | TRBJ1-1 | TRBV9 | CASSVVQSTEAFF | TGTGCCAGCAGCGTAGTACAGTCCACTGAAGCTTTCTTT
NA | NA | TRBJ1-2 | TRBV29-1 | CSVKAGVGINYGYTF | TGCAGCGTTAAAGCAGGGGTCGGGATTAACTATGGCTACACCTTC
few | TRBD1 | TRBJ1-4 | TRBV2 | CASTDRGTNEKLFF | TGTGCCAGCACAGACAGGGGAACTAATGAAAAACTGTTTTTT
few | NA | TRBJ2-7 | TRBV27 | CASSGYYGERDYEQYF | TGTGCCAGCAGTGGTTACTACGGCGAGCGAGACTACGAGCAGTACTTC
few | TRBD2 | TRBJ2-1 | TRBV24-1 | CATSDLVRGGNEQFF | TGTGCCACCAGTGATCTGGTGCGGGGGGGCAATGAGCAGTTCTTC
once | NA | TRBJ2-3 | TRBV5-6 | CASSSRGLRTDTQYF | TGTGCCAGCAGCTCTAGGGGGTTGAGGACAGATACGCAGTATTTT
NA | NA | TRBJ2-6 | TRBV27 | CASRPPSTGANVLTF | TGTGCCAGCAGGCCGCCTAGTACTGGGGCCAACGTCCTGACTTTC
NA | NA | TRBJ2-7 | TRBV27 | CASSLSVRVYEQYF | TGTGCCAGCAGTTTATCGGTCAGGGTCTACGAGCAGTACTTC
few | NA | TRBJ2-5 | TRBV20-1 | CSAPKFQETQYF | TGCAGTGCCCCCAAATTCCAAGAGACCCAGTACTTC
NA | NA | TRBJ2-5 | TRBV20-1 | CSARFGGSPKETQYF | TGCAGTGCTAGATTCGGGGGCTCCCCTAAAGAGACCCAGTACTTC
NA | TRBD1 | TRBJ2-7 | TRBV5-1 | CASSLQGERISEQYF | TGCGCCAGCAGCCTACAGGGGGAAAGGATCAGCGAGCAGTACTTC
many | NA | TRBJ2-5 | TRBV7-6 | CASSLVEETQYF | TGTGCCAGCAGCTTAGTAGAAGAGACCCAGTACTTC
NA | NA | TRBJ2-2 | TRBV6-6 | CASSYRETGELFF | TGTGCCAGCAGTTACCGGGAAACCGGGGAGCTGTTTTTT
NA | NA | TRBJ2-3 | TRBV4-3 | CASSQEALGITDTQYF | TGCGCCAGCAGCCAAGAGGCGTTGGGAATAACAGATACGCAGTATTTT
few | NA | TRBJ1-5 | TRBV19 | CASSVYRDGNQPQHF | TGTGCCAGTAGTGTATACAGGGACGGCAATCAGCCCCAGCATTTT
few | NA | TRBJ1-1 | TRBV3-1 | CASSRRQLNTEAFF | TGTGCCAGCAGCCGCAGACAGTTAAACACTGAAGCTTTCTTT
few | NA | TRBJ1-5 | TRBV6-2/TRBV6-3 | CASRSSRGLYSNQPQHF | TGTGCCAGCAGGTCCTCCCGGGGATTATATAGCAATCAGCCCCAGCATTTT
NA | NA | TRBJ1-1 | TRBV7-6 | CASSLQAYTEAFF | TGTGCCAGCAGCTTACAGGCTTACACTGAAGCTTTCTTT
few | TRBD2 | TRBJ2-3 | TRBV11-2 | CASSRRGSSTDTQYF | TGTGCCAGCAGTCGCCGCGGGAGTAGCACAGATACGCAGTATTTT
few | NA | TRBJ2-5 | TRBV4-1 | CASSQALARETQYF | TGCGCCAGCAGCCAAGCGCTAGCCCGAGAGACCCAGTACTTC
NA | TRBD1 | TRBJ2-2 | TRBV29-1 | CSVRGQGDAGELFF | TGCAGCGTTAGGGGACAGGGAGACGCCGGGGAGCTGTTTTTT
few | TRBD1 | TRBJ1-2 | TRBV4-2 | CASSPPGQGYGYTF | TGTGCCAGCAGCCCCCCGGGACAGGGCTATGGCTACACCTTC
NA | NA | TRBJ1-5 | TRBV2 | CASSDVSNQPQHF | TGTGCCAGCAGTGATGTTTCCAATCAGCCCCAGCATTTT
few | NA | TRBJ2-7 | TRBV7-9 | CAWGTPESEQYF | TGTGCCTGGGGGACCCCTGAGAGCGAGCAGTACTTC
NA | TRBD1 | TRBJ2-3 | TRBV10-3 | CAISPTGGYTDTQYF | TGTGCCATCAGCCCGACAGGGGGATACACAGATACGCAGTATTTT
NA | TRBD2 | TRBJ2-2 | TRBV28 | CASSFPGGGAWELFF | TGTGCCAGCAGTTTCCCCGGCGGGGGGGCGTGGGAGCTGTTTTTT
few | NA | TRBJ2-7 | TRBV4-3 | CASSQDVRGAYEQYF | TGTGCCAGCAGCCAAGATGTAAGGGGGGCCTACGAGCAGTACTTC
few | NA | TRBJ2-2 | TRBV4-3 | CASRRNGGTANTGELFF | TGCGCCAGCCGCCGGAACGGGGGGACAGCGAACACCGGGGAGCTGTTTTTT
many | NA | TRBJ1-2 | TRBV29-1 | CSVTGSLNYGYTF | TGCAGCGTCACTGGGTCGTTAAACTATGGCTACACCTTC